The clone carrying this T cell receptor beta chain was counted at least ten times. The antigen is undetermined. This entry belongs to a study of CD8 T cells in ankylosing spondylitis. Points from the study as a whole: Matched ankylosing spondylitis synovial fluid reportedly contained a significantly enriched population of disease-linked clones. One TCR beta motif, made up of several highly homologous variants, appeared characteristic of ankylosing spondylitis blood. Disease-linked clones had a CD8+ phenotype and relatively low frequency in peripheral blood.

The CDR3 consists of 14 residues. In germline, CDR1 is LGHNT, CDR2 FRNRAP. V shed 6 bases and J 4 bases; nucleotides not matched to a gene: 4. For TCR beta, libraries came from quantitative 5'-RACE with molecular barcodes. TCRdb ran MiXCR on the 5' RACE reads and lists one entry per CDR3 protein. The sample contains more than 500,000 distinct CDR3 sequences, roughly 5% of which appear only once. V usage is TRBV12-5 and J usage is TRBJ2-1, with 9 nucleotides matching TRBD1. What was sequenced was blood, either unsorted or a sorted T cell fraction (not recorded which). The sequence was obtained from a male donor with ankylosing spondylitis. As DNA, the CDR3 is TGTGCTAGTGGGGGGGACAGGGAATACAATGAGCAGTTCTTC. Protein sequence: CASGGDREYNEQFF.